This T cell receptor (beta chain) was retrieved from a study of early T cells in non-severe SARS-CoV-2 infection. Germline values: CDR1 MNHNY, CDR2 SVGAGI (reference sequence). V was pared by 7 bases and J by 4 bases, with 9 bases of the junction left unmatched. The CDR3 extends over 14 amino acids. This clonotype has more than one count but fewer than ten. TCRdb fed the 5' RACE reads into MiXCR, producing one record per CDR3 protein. The sample holds fewer than 85,000 distinct CDR3 sequences, around 17% seen once. This TCR was sampled from an adult who was a healthcare worker with PCR-confirmed SARS-CoV-2 infection or an uninfected control (not recorded which). Sequenced: whole blood. The V and J genes are TRBV6-6 and TRBJ1-1; 7 bases fit TRBD1. The CDR3 region has the DNA TGTGCCAGCAAGGACAGGCCCCGGGGCACTGAAGCTTTCTTT. This sequence encodes CASKDRPRGTEAFF.